This T cell receptor beta chain was recovered during a study of blood T cells in healthy people across ages. Broader study findings: Per million T cells, TCR beta diversity dropped roughly linearly as age increased. Total diversity from one million sequenced T cells was likely underestimated.

The germline V gene encodes CDR1 MNHEY and CDR2 SVGEGT. The length of the CDR3 is 15 residues. It was with a sample-barcoded 5' primer and a J-beta primer mix that a second PCR of about 7 to 12 cycles was run. Each cDNA molecule was tagged by a template-switch adaptor that had 12 random nucleotides. Each CDR3 protein gets one entry after TCRdb re-called the 5' RACE reads with MiXCR. The table lists about 780,000 distinct CDR3 sequences, around 25% of them singletons. This clonotype showed up just a few times. The antigen remains undetermined. These data are also associated with another study on T cells of mothers and their children. That paper states: Donors were three healthy Caucasian mothers and their six children.

This clonotype was obtained from a boy younger than 18 in good health. This sequence joins TRBV6-2 or TRBV6-3 and TRBJ2-5; perhaps D is TRBD1 or TRBD2 (5 bases each). The end of the DNA aligns better with TRBJ2-1, so the J call may be wrong. The specimen was blood. CDR3 sequence: CASSYEGQNYNEQFF. CDR3 nucleotides: TGTGCCAGCAGTTACGAGGGGCAAAACTACAATGAGCAGTTCTTC.